This T cell receptor (beta chain) was recovered during a study of blood T cell repertoires in COVID-19. J was trimmed by 6 bases and V by 5 bases; bases with no gene match: 6. This CDR3 region has 16 residues. Germline V gene sequence: CDR1 SGHAT, CDR2 FQNNGV. Libraries were prepared by immunoSEQ multiplex PCR; TCRdb keeps only in-frame clonotypes and omits some of them. This sample has hundreds of thousands of clones, with 84% found just once. The sample was peripheral blood. The TCR sequence derives from a human donor in a cohort sampled during active COVID-19. The genes are TRBV11-2 and TRBJ2-2; 13 nucleotides agree with TRBD2. CDR3 region: CASSPGLAGVAGELFF. The DNA for the CDR3 is TGTGCCAGCAGCCCCGGACTAGCGGGAGTCGCCGGGGAGCTGTTTTTT.